The present T cell receptor beta chain was sequenced within a study of T-cell reconstitution after alpha-beta-depleted transplantation in children (dated by TCRdb to the mid-2010s). Looking at the study overall: Using TCR repertoire profiling, the study followed T-cell immune reconstitution in a quantitative way in children after TCRalphabeta/CD19-depleted allogeneic hematopoietic cell transplantation.

The sample's treatment or condition, from its label and the paper: allogeneic hematopoietic cell transplantation with graft depleted of TCRalphabeta T cells and CD19 B cells. TCRalphabeta/CD19-depleted allogeneic hematopoietic cell grafts were given to the transplant recipients, all of whom were children. The CDR1 and CDR2 encoded by the germline V gene (reference sequence) are LGHDT and YNNKEL. The CDR3 goes from the cysteine to the phenylalanine over 11 residues. Only the CDR3 part of the read is kept: 33 bases, read in frame from the first base. The library was obtained by PCR. The instrument was an Illumina HiSeq 2500. TCR library preparation used molecular barcoding, with unique molecular identifiers applied to normalize quantification of the TCRbeta repertoire. The public reads were reanalyzed by TCRdb: fastp trimming at Q25, MiXCR alignment, in-frame beta chains only. Duplicate CDR3 protein sequences are folded into a single record with the most common DNA and genes. This sample has about 420,000 distinct CDR3 sequences in its table, and roughly 15% of those were observed once. Of the sample, around 28% is held by the ten largest clones.

On this clonotype: It lacks a known antigen. A much more abundant neighbour one base away suggests this may be a read error.

Overall study results and their limits: The frequencies of hyperexpanded clones fell over the following months, and after one year, T-cell counts and TCRbeta diversity were mostly attributed to newly produced T cells. Apparently early alphabetaT-cell count recovery about two months after transplant reportedly relied on only several hundred rapidly expanded clones derived from non-depleted graft cells. In some patients, high TCRbeta diversity at day 60 was attributed to recipient T cells and intrathymic progenitors that had survived conditioning.

The chain is made from TRBV3-1 and TRBJ2-1, with no confident D gene call. The sample was PBMCs, mostly from graft donor cells, taken 360 days after TCRalphabeta/CD19-depleted stem cell transplant. The TCR comes from a boy younger than two who had a stem cell transplant for Wiskott-Aldrich syndrome, so the T cells may come from the graft donor. The CDR3 sequence is CASSQEYEEFF. The DNA sequence follows: TGTGCCAGCAGCCAAGAATATGAGGAGTTCTTC.